A single sample is the source of the 23 T cell receptor beta chains below, sequenced in a study of blood T cell repertoires in COVID-19. The table came from immunoSEQ multiplex PCR; TCRdb's copy has only in-frame clones and leaves some out. Among around 84,000 clones listed, about 73% were seen once. Material for sequencing was peripheral blood. These receptor sequences come from a man aged 50 or older with active or convalescent COVID-19.

V gene TRBV28 combines with J gene TRBJ2-7; TRBD1 aligns across 7 bases. The CDR3 loop spans 13 amino acids. Germline V gene lookup returns CDR1 MDHEN and CDR2 SYDVKM. V lost 3 bases to trimming and J lost 5 bases; unmatched junction nucleotides: 4. DNA of the CDR3: TGTGCCAGCAGTTTTAGAGACAGGGACGAGCAGTACTTC. Encoded protein: CASSFRDRDEQYF. The full variable domain, completed using reference TRBV28 and TRBJ2-7, is DVKVTQSSRYLVKRTGEKVFLECVQDMDHENMFWYRQDPGLGLRLIYFSYDVKMKEKGDIPEGYSVSREKKERFSLILESASTNQTSMYLCASSFRDRDEQYFGPGTRLTVT.

This rearrangement joins TRBV7-8 to TRBJ2-3, with TRBD2 identical over 8 bases. The CDR3 has 13 residues. Germline CDR1 SGHVS, CDR2 FQNEAQ. The ends lost 3 bases at V and 4 bases at J; junction bases unmatched: 0. CDR3 in DNA: TGTGCCAGCAGCTTCGGGAGGGCAGATACGCAGTATTTT. It codes for CASSFGRADTQYF.

CDR3 in amino acids: CASSLEGGRAYEQYF. In DNA form, the CDR3 reads TGTGCCAGCAGCTTGGAGGGGGGGCGCGCCTACGAGCAGTACTTC. The chain carries TRBV5-5 and TRBJ2-7, with a tentative D call TRBD2 (7 bases). With 0 bases removed from V and 2 bases from J, the gap between germline ends came to 12 bases. This CDR3 comprises 15 residues. The germline V gene has CDR1 SGHKS and CDR2 YYEKEE (reference sequence).

The genes are TRBV5-6 and TRBJ2-1; 14 bases match TRBD2. CDR3 length: 15 amino acids. V was clipped by 3 bases and J by 10 bases; unmatched bases: 6. CDR1 and CDR2 from the germline V gene are SGHDT and YYEEEE. CDR3 nucleotide sequence: TGTGCCAGCAGCTCGGGACTAGCGGGGGCACGGGAGCAGTTCTTC. Protein sequence: CASSSGLAGAREQFF.

The chain carries TRBV30 and TRBJ1-2, with 8 bases identical to TRBD1. This CDR3 region has 13 residues. The germline gives CDR1 GTSNPN, CDR2 SVGIG (reference sequence). Trimming took 5 bases from V and 5 from J; bases not matched to a gene: 7. The CDR3 loop is CAWALGQEYGYTF. CDR3 sequence (DNA): TGTGCCTGGGCACTGGGACAGGAATATGGCTACACCTTC.

The CDR3 DNA reads as TGTGCCAGCAGCCATGGGCTAGGGGAGGGATACGAGCAGTACTTC. Translated: CASSHGLGEGYEQYF. This rearrangement joins TRBV4-2 to TRBJ2-7; TRBD2 matches at 7 bases. Germline trimming cut 3 bases from V and 4 bases from J; bases unmatched to any gene: 9. The CDR3 consists of 15 residues. Germline V lookup: CDR1 LGHNA, CDR2 YNFKEQ.

This chain uses TRBV19 with TRBJ2-1; 9 positions agree with TRBD2. CDR3 length: 19 amino acids. The junction had 22 bases not matched to a gene; V was cut back by 5 bases and J by 8 bases. Looked up from germline, CDR1 is LNHDA and CDR2 is SQIVND (reference sequence). In nucleotides, the CDR3 is TGTGCCAGTAGTTGGCTGGCGGGGGGGCCCGAGCGGTTATCCCATGAGCAGTTCTTC. It yields the protein CASSWLAGGPERLSHEQFF.

The chain employs TRBV4-2 and TRBJ2-3, with 7 bases identical to TRBD1. Germline assignment: CDR1 LGHNA and CDR2 YNFKEQ. The CDR3 runs 16 residues. Trimming at V came to 3 bases and at J to 4 bases, leaving 10 bases not matched to a gene. The CDR3 here is CASSQKHRGEADTQYF. CDR3 DNA sequence: TGTGCCAGCAGCCAGAAACACAGGGGAGAAGCAGATACGCAGTATTTT.

This chain uses TRBV27 with TRBJ1-1; D is perhaps TRBD1 (5 bases). V shed 7 bases and J shed 5 bases, with 14 bases lying between them. The CDR3 length is 13 residues. The V gene's germline CDR1 is MNHEY and CDR2 SMNVEV (reference sequence). CDR3 region: CASKSARGTEAFF. In nucleotides, the CDR3 is TGTGCCAGCAAATCGGCTCGGGGGACTGAAGCTTTCTTT.

The chain uses TRBV29-1 and TRBJ1-2, with D possibly matching TRBD1 (5 bases). Germline lookup yields CDR1 SQVTM and CDR2 ANQGSEA. V dropped 2 bases and J dropped 4 bases, with 14 bases sitting between them. The CDR3 spans 14 residues. The CDR3 region is CSVEYGGSTYGYTF. The CDR3 DNA reads TGCAGCGTTGAATATGGGGGGTCGACCTATGGCTACACCTTC.

This clone was counted once. The V call is TRBV25-1, the J call TRBJ2-2; the match to TRBD2 covers 8 bases. After removal of 3 bases from V and 1 base from J, the junction contained 4 bases not matched to a gene. Germline-derived CDR1 and CDR2 are MGHDK and SYGVNS. CDR3 length: 16 residues. This CDR3 reads CASSDVAGRNTGELFF. The CDR3 DNA sequence: TGTGCCAGCAGTGACGTAGCGGGGAGGAACACCGGGGAGCTGTTTTTT.

The table lists this clone with a few counts. Other DNA sequences of this sample code for an identical CDR3. J is TRBJ1-1 and V is TRBV6-4; 8 bases agree with TRBD1. This CDR3 is built from 12 residues. In germline, CDR1 is MRHNA, CDR2 SNTAGT. The V and J ends lost 2 bases and 8 bases, in that order; junction bases with no gene match: 1. CDR3 region: CASSDRTGEAFF. As DNA, the CDR3 is TGTGCCAGCAGTGACCGGACAGGGGAAGCTTTCTTT.

The sample holds one count of this clone. This chain links TRBV7-9 with TRBJ1-2; TRBD1 agrees at 12 bases. Germline V lookup: CDR1 SEHNR, CDR2 FQNEAQ (reference sequence). The trim removed 5 bases at V and 6 bases at J, leaving 16 bases unmatched. The CDR3 consists of 18 residues. The DNA for the CDR3 is TGTGCCAGCAGCCCCAGTCGGGGACAGGGGGCAGGAAACGATGGCTACACCTTC. It specifies CASSPSRGQGAGNDGYTF.

The chain employs TRBV11-3 and TRBJ1-2, with D maybe TRBD1 (6 bases). Between the trimmed V and J ends, which lost 8 bases and 8 bases, there was a span of 21 bases. The germline V gene encodes CDR1 SGHNT and CDR2 YENEEA. The CDR3 is 14 amino acids. The CDR3 sequence: CASGPPTGRGGYTF. CDR3 coding DNA: TGTGCCAGCGGCCCTCCGACAGGCAGAGGCGGCTACACCTTC.

This clone was detected ten times or more. This chain connects TRBV7-3 to TRBJ1-6; TRBD1 matches 9 bases. V trimming: 5 bases; J trimming: 8 bases; junction bases outside the gene matches: 7. From germline, CDR1 is SGHTA and CDR2 FQGTGA. The CDR3 has 15 amino acids. The CDR3: CASSATGGSDSPLHF. CDR3 coding DNA: TGTGCCAGCAGCGCAACAGGGGGCAGTGATTCACCCCTCCACTTT.

This clone was counted a few times. V and J are TRBV20-1 and TRBJ2-5, with D possibly matching TRBD1 (5 bases). V lost 3 bases and J lost 5, with 16 bases in between. This CDR3 has 14 amino acids. CDR1 DFQATT and CDR2 SNEGSKA come from the germline V gene (reference sequence). The CDR3 region has the DNA TGCAGTGCTAGTCTGGGGCCAGAAAGGGAGACCCAGTACTTC. Encoded protein: CSASLGPERETQYF.

This clone appeared a few times. This chain links TRBV14 with TRBJ1-2; D may be TRBD1 (5 bases). V lost 2 bases, J lost 4 bases, and 11 bases lay in between. Germline values: CDR1 SGHDN, CDR2 FVKESK. The CDR3 sequence is 14 residues long. The CDR3 spells CASSQNRPGYGYTF. Written as DNA, the CDR3 is TGTGCCAGCAGCCAAAACAGGCCCGGCTATGGCTACACCTTC.

The rearrangement links TRBV3-1 (or the pseudogene TRBV3-2) to TRBJ1-3; TRBD1 might be the D (5 bases). The CDR3 sequence is 16 residues long. Germline assignment: CDR1 LGHDT and CDR2 YNNKEL (reference sequence). Trimming took off 0 bases at V and 0 bases at J, with 9 bases between the two ends. CDR3 loop: CASSQDSGFSGNTIYF. The CDR3 nucleotides are TGTGCCAGCAGCCAAGACTCAGGGTTCTCTGGAAACACCATATATTTT.

This clone was seen more than once but under ten times. This sequence joins TRBV4-3 and TRBJ1-2; 7 bases are a match to TRBD1. Looked up from germline, CDR1 is LGHNA and CDR2 is YSLEER. Losses at the gene ends were 0 bases for V and 5 bases for J; bases not matched to a gene: 6. This CDR3 has 15 residues. DNA of the CDR3: TGCGCCAGCAGCCAAGAGGCGGGACAGTTGTATGGCTACACCTTC. Encoded protein: CASSQEAGQLYGYTF.

V is TRBV4-3 and J is TRBJ1-2; possible D gene TRBD1, 5 bases. The CDR3 runs to 15 residues. Looked up from germline, CDR1 is LGHNA and CDR2 is YSLEER. Trimming shortened V by 0 bases and J by 6 bases, and 14 bases separated the two germline ends. The CDR3 nucleotides read TGCGCCAGCAGCCAAGACCGGGGGGGAAGCGATGGCTACACCTTC. Residues: CASSQDRGGSDGYTF.

The chain uses TRBV7-3 and TRBJ2-2; D is unclear. Looked up from germline, CDR1 is SGHTA and CDR2 is FQGTGA. V was cut by 5 bases and J by 6 bases, with 10 bases left in between. The CDR3 has 13 amino acids. CDR3: CASSPSLSGELFF. For the CDR3, the DNA is TGTGCCAGCAGCCCCTCTCTGTCCGGGGAGCTGTTTTTT.

The chain links TRBV7-3 to TRBJ2-2, with 7 bases fitting TRBD1. V lost 6 bases to trimming and J lost 4 bases; unmatched junction nucleotides: 5. Germline V gives CDR1 SGHTA, CDR2 FQGTGA. The CDR3 has 14 residues. CDR3 sequence (DNA): TGTGCCAGCAGATCAACAGGGGCCACCGGGGAGCTGTTTTTT. Translating gives CASRSTGATGELFF.

Only a few counts were recorded for this clone. The rearrangement uses TRBV3-1 (or the pseudogene TRBV3-2) and TRBJ1-1, with TRBD1 matching over 9 bases. The CDR3 is 17 residues long. Germline V CDR1 and CDR2: LGHDT, YNNKEL (reference sequence). The V segment lost 5 bases and the J segment 2 bases; nucleotides outside the gene matches: 12. The CDR3 DNA follows: TGTGCCAGCAGCACACTCTTCGCGACAGGGGGAAACACTGAAGCTTTCTTT. Its protein is CASSTLFATGGNTEAFF.